This TCR beta chain emerged from a study of blood T cell repertoires in COVID-19. Study summary: Collection of acute and convalescent COVID-19 samples took place in the United States, Italy and Spain. Nucleic acid was either cDNA or gDNA, and it came from T cells, B-cell-depleted T cells, or PBMCs.

Germline-derived CDR1 and CDR2 are MNHEY and SMNVEV (reference sequence). With 8 bases clipped from V and 2 bases from J, the junction kept 3 bases outside the gene matches. This CDR3 is 14 amino acids long. Authors' analysis steps: It was from reference gene primer amplification that nucleated cell counts were estimated. Assay used: immunoSEQ multiplex PCR; TCRdb lists only in-frame clones, some missing. The V and J calls and the clone size are those of that table, but D and trimming were determined from the DNA. In the table there are tens of thousands of clones, around 91% of which are singletons.

The source of this sequence is a human donor in a cohort sampled during active COVID-19. The sample consisted of peripheral blood. The chain couples TRBV27 to TRBJ1-5; 10 bases match TRBD1. The CDR3 bases are TGTGCCAGCCGCGGGACAGGGGGCAATCAGCCCCAGCATTTT. Translated: CASRGTGGNQPQHF.